This T cell receptor beta chain was observed in a study of beta chain features in type 1 diabetes. Study details: Similarity in age, gender and cell yields was seen between patients and healthy donors. Study-level points and caveats: Whether TCRB rearrangement is influenced by HLA type was left unresolved in this analysis.

With respect to this clone: Its antigen is not known.

Cell sorting via CD45RO/CCR7/CD25/CD127/CD95/CD27 was performed to obtain CD4+ naive, central memory, regulatory and stem cell-like memory cells. The study reverse transcribed the entire isolated RNA, so it sequenced expressed TCRB transcripts. Using immunoSEQ multiplex PCR, the repertoire was profiled, and TCRdb retains in-frame clones only, with some absent. Of a few hundred thousand clones listed, 30% are singletons. CDR3 size: 14 residues. Germline V gives CDR1 KGHSH, CDR2 LQKENI. Trimming removed 3 bases from V and 7 bases from J, with 15 bases in between. This receptor was identified in a young man in good health. The chain joins TRBV18 to TRBJ2-5, with D possibly called TRBD1 or TRBD2 (6 bases each). Sequenced: naive CD4+ T cells from blood. The CDR3 loop is CASSPITGTGTQYF. Written as DNA, the CDR3 is TGTGCCAGCTCACCTATAACAGGGACTGGGACCCAGTACTTC.